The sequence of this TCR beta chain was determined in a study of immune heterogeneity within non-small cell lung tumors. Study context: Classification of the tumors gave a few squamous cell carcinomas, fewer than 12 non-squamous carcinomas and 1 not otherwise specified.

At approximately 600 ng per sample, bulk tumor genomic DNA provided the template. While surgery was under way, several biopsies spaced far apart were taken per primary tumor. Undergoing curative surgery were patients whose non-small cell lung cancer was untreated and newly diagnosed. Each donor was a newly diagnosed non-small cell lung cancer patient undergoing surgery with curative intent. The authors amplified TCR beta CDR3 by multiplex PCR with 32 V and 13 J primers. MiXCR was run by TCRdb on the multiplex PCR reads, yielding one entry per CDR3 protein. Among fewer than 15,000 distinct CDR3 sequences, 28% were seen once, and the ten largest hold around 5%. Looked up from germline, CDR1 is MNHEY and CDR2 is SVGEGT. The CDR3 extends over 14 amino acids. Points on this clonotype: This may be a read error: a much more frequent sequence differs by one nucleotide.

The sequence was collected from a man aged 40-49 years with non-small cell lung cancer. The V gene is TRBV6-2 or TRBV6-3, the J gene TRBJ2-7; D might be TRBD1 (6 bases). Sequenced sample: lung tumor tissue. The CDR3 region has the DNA TGTTCCAGCAGTTACGCAGGGGAACTCTACGAGCAGTACTTC. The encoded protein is CSSSYAGELYEQYF.